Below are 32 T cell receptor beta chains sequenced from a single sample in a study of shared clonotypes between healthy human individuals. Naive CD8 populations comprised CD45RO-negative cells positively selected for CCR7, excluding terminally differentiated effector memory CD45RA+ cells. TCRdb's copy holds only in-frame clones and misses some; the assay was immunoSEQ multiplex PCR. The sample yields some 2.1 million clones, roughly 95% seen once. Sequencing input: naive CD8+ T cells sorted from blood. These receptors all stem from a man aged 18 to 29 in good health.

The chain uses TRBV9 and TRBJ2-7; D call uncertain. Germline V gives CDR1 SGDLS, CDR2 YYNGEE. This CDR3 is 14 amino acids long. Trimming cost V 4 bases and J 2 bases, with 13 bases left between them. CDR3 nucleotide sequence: TGTGCCAGCAGCCTAGGTGACCTGGCCTACGAGCAGTACTTC. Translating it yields CASSLGDLAYEQYF. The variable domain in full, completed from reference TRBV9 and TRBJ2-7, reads DSGVTQTPKHLITATGQRVTLRCSPRSGDLSVYWYQQSLDQGLQFLIQYYNGEERAKGNILERFSAQQFPDLHSELNLSSLELGDSALYFCASSLGDLAYEQYFGPGTRLTVT.

As DNA, the CDR3 is TGTGCCAGCAGCTCCAAACAGACAGTCCGCCATGGCTACACCTTC. It encodes CASSSKQTVRHGYTF. The chain is built from TRBV11-2 and TRBJ1-2; tentatively, D is TRBD1 (5 bases). Germline V gene sequence: CDR1 SGHAT, CDR2 FQNNGV. This CDR3 has 15 amino acids. Trimming stripped 4 bases from V and 6 bases from J, with 18 bases between.

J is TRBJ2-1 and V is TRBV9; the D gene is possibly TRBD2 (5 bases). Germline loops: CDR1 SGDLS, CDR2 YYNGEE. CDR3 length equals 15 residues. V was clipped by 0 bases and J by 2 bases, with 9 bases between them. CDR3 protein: CASSVEGDTYNEQFF. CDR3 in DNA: TGTGCCAGCAGCGTAGAGGGAGACACCTACAATGAGCAGTTCTTC. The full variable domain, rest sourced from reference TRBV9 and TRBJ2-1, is DSGVTQTPKHLITATGQRVTLRCSPRSGDLSVYWYQQSLDQGLQFLIQYYNGEERAKGNILERFSAQQFPDLHSELNLSSLELGDSALYFCASSVEGDTYNEQFFGPGTRLTVL.

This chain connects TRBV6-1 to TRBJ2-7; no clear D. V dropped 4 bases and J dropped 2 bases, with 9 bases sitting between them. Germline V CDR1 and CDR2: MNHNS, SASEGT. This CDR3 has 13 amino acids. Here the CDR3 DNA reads TGTGCCAGCAGTGTGGCCCGGCCCTACGAGCAGTACTTC. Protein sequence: CASSVARPYEQYF.

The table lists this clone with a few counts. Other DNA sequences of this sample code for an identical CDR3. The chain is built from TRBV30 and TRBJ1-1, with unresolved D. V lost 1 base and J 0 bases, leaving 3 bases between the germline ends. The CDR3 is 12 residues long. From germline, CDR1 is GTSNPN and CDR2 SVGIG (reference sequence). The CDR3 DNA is TGTGCCTGGAGTGATCTGAACACTGAAGCTTTCTTT. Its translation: CAWSDLNTEAFF.

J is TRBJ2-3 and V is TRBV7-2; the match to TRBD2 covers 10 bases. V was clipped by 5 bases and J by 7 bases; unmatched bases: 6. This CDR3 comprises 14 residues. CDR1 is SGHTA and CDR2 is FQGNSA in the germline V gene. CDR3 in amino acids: CASSGLTSGHTQYF. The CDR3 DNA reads TGTGCCAGCAGCGGGCTGACTAGCGGGCATACGCAGTATTTT.

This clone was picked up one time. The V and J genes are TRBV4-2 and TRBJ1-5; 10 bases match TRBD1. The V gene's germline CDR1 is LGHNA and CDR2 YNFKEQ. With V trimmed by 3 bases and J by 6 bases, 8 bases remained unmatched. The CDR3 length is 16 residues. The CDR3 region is CASSHGDRGGGQPQHF. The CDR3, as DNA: TGTGCCAGCAGCCATGGGGACAGGGGAGGAGGTCAGCCCCAGCATTTT.

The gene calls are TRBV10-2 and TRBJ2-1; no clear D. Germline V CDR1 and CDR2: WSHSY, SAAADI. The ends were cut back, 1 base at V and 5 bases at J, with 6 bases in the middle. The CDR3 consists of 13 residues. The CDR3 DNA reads TGCGCCAGCAGTGAGTTGACAAACAATGAGCAGTTCTTC. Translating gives CASSELTNNEQFF.

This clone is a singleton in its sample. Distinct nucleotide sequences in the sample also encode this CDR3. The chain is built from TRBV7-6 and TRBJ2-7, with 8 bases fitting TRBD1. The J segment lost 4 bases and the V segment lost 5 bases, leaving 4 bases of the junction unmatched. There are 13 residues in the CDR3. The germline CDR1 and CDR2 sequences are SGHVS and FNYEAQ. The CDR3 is CASSPGQGYEQYF. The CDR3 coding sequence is TGTGCCAGCAGCCCCGGACAGGGTTACGAGCAGTACTTC. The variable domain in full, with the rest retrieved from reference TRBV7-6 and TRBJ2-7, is GAGVSQSPRYKVTKRGQDVALRCDPISGHVSLYWYRQALGQGPEFLTYFNYEAQQDKSGLPNDRFSAERPEGSISTLTIQRTEQRDSAMYRCASSPGQGYEQYFGPGTRLTVT.

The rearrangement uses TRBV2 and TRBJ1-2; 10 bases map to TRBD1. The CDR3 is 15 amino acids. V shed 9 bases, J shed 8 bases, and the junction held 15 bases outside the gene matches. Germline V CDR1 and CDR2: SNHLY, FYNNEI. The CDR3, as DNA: TGTGCCAGACTGGGACAGGGGCTCCCCTATTGGGGCTACACCTTC. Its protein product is CARLGQGLPYWGYTF.

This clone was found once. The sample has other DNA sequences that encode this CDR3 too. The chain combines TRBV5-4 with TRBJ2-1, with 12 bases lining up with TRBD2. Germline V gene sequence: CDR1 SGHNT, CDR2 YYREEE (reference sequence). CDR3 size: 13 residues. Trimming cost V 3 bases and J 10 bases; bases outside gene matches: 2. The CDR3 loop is CASSSGTSGEQFF. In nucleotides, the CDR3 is TGTGCCAGCAGCTCCGGGACTAGCGGGGAGCAGTTCTTC.

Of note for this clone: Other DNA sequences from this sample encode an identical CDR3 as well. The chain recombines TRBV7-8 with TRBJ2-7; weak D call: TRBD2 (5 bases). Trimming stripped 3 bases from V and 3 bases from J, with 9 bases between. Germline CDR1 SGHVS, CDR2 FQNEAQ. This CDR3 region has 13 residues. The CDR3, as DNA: TGTGCCAGCAGCTTCGGGGTAGGCTACGAGCAGTACTTC. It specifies CASSFGVGYEQYF. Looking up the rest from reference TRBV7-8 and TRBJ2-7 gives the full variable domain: GAGVSQSPRYKVAKRGQDVALRCDPISGHVSLFWYQQALGQGPEFLTYFQNEAQLDKSGLPSDRFFAERPEGSVSTLKIQRTQQEDSAVYLCASSFGVGYEQYFGPGTRLTVT.

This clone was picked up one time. The CDR3 sequence is CASSLAKTYEQYF. The CDR3 DNA reads as TGTGCCAGCAGCTTGGCCAAGACCTACGAGCAGTACTTC. The chain combines TRBV11-2 with TRBJ2-7; D call uncertain. Germline V gives CDR1 SGHAT, CDR2 FQNNGV. V gave up 3 bases and J gave up 2 bases, with 8 bases separating them. The CDR3 sequence is 13 residues long.

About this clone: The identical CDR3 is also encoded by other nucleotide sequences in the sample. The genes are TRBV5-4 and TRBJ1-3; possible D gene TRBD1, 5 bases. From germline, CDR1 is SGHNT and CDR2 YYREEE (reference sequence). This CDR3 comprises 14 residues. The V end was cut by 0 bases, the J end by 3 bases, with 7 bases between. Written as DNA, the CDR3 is TGTGCCAGCAGCTTGGGAGACAGTGGAAACACCATATATTTT. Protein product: CASSLGDSGNTIYF.

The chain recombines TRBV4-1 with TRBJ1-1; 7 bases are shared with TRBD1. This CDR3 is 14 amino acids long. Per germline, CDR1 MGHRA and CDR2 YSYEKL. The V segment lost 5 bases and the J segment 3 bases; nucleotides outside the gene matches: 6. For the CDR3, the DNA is TGCGCCAGCAGCTTCAGGGGGGGGGACACTGAAGCTTTCTTT. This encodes CASSFRGGDTEAFF.

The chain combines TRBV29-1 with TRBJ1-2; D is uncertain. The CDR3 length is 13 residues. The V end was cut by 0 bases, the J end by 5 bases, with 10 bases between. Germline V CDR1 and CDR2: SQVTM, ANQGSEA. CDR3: CSVEEGRIYGYTF. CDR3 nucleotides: TGCAGCGTTGAAGAAGGACGCATTTATGGCTACACCTTC.

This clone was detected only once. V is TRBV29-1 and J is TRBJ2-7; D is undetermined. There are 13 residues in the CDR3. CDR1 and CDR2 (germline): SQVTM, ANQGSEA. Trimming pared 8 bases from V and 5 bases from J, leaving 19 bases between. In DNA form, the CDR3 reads TGCAGCTTTTCATTCCCCCGGTTCGACGAGCAGTACTTC. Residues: CSFSFPRFDEQYF.

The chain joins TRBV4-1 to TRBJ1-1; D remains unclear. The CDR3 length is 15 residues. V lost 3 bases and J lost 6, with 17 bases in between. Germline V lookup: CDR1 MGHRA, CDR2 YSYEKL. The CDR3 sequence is CASSHNPMVGAEAFF. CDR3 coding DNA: TGCGCCAGCAGCCATAACCCCATGGTTGGGGCTGAAGCTTTCTTT.

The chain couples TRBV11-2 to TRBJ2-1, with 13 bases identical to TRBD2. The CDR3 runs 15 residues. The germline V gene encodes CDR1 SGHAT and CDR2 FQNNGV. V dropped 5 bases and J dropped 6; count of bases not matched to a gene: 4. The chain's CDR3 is CASSELAGGGNEQFF. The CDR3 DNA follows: TGTGCCAGCAGCGAACTAGCGGGAGGGGGCAATGAGCAGTTCTTC.

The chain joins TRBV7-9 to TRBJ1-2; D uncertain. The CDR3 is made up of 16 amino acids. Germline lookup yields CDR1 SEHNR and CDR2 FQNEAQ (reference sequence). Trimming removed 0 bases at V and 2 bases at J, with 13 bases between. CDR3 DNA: TGTGCCAGCAGCTTAGCCTCACAGTCTTCCAACTATGGCTACACCTTC. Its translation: CASSLASQSSNYGYTF.

CDR3 sequence reads: CASSLGVGGAGKNIQYF. CDR3 coding DNA: TGTGCCAGCAGCTTAGGGGTTGGCGGGGCTGGCAAAAACATTCAGTACTTC. The chain uses TRBV7-9 and TRBJ2-4; tentative D call: TRBD2 (6 bases). The V gene lost 1 base and the J gene lost 3 bases, with 16 bases spanning the gap. The CDR3 totals 17 residues. Looked up from germline, CDR1 is SEHNR and CDR2 is FQNEAQ (reference sequence).

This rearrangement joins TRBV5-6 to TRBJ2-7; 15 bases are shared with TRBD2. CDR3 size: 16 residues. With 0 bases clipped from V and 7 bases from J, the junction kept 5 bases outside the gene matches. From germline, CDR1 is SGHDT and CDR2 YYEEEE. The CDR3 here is CASSLDPGLAGGEQYF. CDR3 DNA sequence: TGTGCCAGCAGCTTGGATCCGGGACTAGCGGGGGGTGAGCAGTACTTC.

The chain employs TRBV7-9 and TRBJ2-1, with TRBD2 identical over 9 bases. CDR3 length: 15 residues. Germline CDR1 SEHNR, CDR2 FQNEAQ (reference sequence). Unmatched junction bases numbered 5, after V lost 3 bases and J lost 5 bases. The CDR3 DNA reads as TGTGCCAGCAGCTTTGTTAGCGGGGGAGACAATGAGCAGTTCTTC. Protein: CASSFVSGGDNEQFF.

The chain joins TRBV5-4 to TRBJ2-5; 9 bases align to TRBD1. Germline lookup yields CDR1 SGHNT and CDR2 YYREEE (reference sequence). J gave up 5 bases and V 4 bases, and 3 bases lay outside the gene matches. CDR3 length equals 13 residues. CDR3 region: CASSRDRVETQYF. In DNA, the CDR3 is TGTGCCAGCAGCCGGGACAGGGTTGAGACCCAGTACTTC.

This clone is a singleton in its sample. The CDR3 here is CASSFVGEYNEQFF. The CDR3 DNA reads as TGTGCCAGCAGCTTTGTAGGGGAATACAATGAGCAGTTCTTC. The V gene is TRBV5-4, the J gene TRBJ2-1; a possible D gene is TRBD1 (5 bases). V lost 2 bases and J lost 4, with 10 bases in between. Germline CDR1 is SGHNT and CDR2 is YYREEE (reference sequence). This CDR3 region has 14 residues.

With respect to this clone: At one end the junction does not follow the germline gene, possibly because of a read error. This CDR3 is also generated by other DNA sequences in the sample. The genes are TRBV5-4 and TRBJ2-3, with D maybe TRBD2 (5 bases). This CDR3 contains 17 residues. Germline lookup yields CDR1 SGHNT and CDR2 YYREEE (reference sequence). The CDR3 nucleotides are TGTGCCAGCAGCTTGAGATCGCGAGTCGCTAGCACAGATACGCAATATTTT. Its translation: CASSLRSRVASTDTQYF.

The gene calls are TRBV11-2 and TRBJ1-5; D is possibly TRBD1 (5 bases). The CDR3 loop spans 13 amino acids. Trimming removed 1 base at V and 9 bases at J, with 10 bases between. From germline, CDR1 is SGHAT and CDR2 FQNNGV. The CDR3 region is CASSLVSGRPQHF. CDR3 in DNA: TGTGCCAGCAGCTTAGTGTCAGGGAGGCCCCAGCATTTT.

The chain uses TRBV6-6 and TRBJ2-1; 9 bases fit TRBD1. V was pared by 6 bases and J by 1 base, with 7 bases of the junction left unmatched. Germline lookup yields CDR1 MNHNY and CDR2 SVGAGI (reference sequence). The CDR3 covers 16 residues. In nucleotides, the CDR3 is TGTGCCAGCAGCCACGAGACAGGGGGGTCCTACAATGAGCAGTTCTTC. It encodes CASSHETGGSYNEQFF.

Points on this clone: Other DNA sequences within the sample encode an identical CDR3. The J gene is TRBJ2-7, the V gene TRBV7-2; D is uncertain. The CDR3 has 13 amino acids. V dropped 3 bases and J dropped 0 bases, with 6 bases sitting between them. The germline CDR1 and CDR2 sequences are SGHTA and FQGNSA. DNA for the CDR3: TGTGCCAGCAGCTTCGGAAGCTCCTACGAGCAGTACTTC. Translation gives CASSFGSSYEQYF.

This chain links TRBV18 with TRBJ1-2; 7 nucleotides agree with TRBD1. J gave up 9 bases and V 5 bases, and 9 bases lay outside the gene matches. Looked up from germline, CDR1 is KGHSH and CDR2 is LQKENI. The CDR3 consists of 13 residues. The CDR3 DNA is TGTGCCAGCTCAAGGGAGACAGGGATAAGCTACACCTTC. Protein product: CASSRETGISYTF.

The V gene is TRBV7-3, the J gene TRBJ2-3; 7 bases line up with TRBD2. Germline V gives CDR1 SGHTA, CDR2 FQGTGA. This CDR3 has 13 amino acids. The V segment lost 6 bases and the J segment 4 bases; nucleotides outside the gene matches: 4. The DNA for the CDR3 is TGTGCCAGCAGGGGGGACTACTCAGATACGCAGTATTTT. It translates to CASRGDYSDTQYF.

CDR3 amino acids: CASMGPRALSSYEQYF. The CDR3 DNA follows: TGTGCTAGTATGGGACCCCGCGCGTTGAGCTCCTACGAGCAGTACTTC. The rearrangement joins TRBV12-5 to TRBJ2-7, with D tentatively TRBD1 or TRBD2 (5 bases each). Germline lookup yields CDR1 LGHNT and CDR2 FRNRAP. The CDR3 covers 16 residues. V lost 8 bases and J lost 0, with 20 bases in between.